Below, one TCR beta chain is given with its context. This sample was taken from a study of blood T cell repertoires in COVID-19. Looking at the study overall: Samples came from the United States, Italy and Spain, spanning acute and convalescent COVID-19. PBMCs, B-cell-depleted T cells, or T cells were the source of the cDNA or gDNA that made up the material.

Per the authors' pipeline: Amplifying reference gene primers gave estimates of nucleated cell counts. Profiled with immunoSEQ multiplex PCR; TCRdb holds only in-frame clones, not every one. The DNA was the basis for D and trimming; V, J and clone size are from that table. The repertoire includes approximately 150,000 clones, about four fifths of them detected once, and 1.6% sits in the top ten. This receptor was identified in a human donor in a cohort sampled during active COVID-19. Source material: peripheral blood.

CDR3 amino acids: CASSYSNGYNEQFF. The CDR3 nucleotides read TGTGCCAGCAGTTACTCGAACGGCTACAATGAGCAGTTCTTC. The chain couples TRBV6-2 or TRBV6-3 to TRBJ2-1, with no clear D. Germline V gene data show CDR1 as MNHEY and CDR2 as SVGEGT. Deletions cut 0 bases from V and 3 bases from J, with 6 bases between. This CDR3 has 14 residues.